One and the same sample provided the 29 T cell receptor beta chains below, sequenced in a study of CD8 T cells in ankylosing spondylitis. TCRdb ran MiXCR on the 5' RACE reads and lists one entry per CDR3 protein. This table has a few hundred thousand distinct CDR3 sequences, about 10% appearing once. The sample comprised blood, either unsorted or a sorted T cell fraction (not recorded which). The receptors shown here come from a male donor with ankylosing spondylitis or in good health (not recorded which).

The chain uses TRBV12-3 or TRBV12-4 and TRBJ2-6, with 11 bases matching TRBD1. The CDR3 is 17 residues long. V shed 5 bases and J 1 base; nucleotides not matched to a gene: 4. CDR3 loop: CASSEDRGQSGANVLTF. In DNA, the CDR3 is TGTGCCAGCAGTGAGGACAGGGGGCAATCTGGGGCCAACGTCCTGACTTTC.

This rearrangement joins TRBV18 to TRBJ2-2; D not resolved. The V and J ends lost 0 bases and 6 bases respectively, with 17 bases between them. From germline, CDR1 is KGHSH and CDR2 LQKENI. The CDR3 extends over 17 amino acids. The CDR3 sequence: CASSPPESGSWAGELFF. Written as DNA, the CDR3 is TGTGCCAGCTCACCACCGGAGTCCGGCTCGTGGGCCGGGGAGCTGTTTTTT.

This clonotype was observed many times. The chain recombines TRBV5-1 with TRBJ1-1; D may be TRBD1 (5 bases). V was trimmed by 4 bases and J by 1 base, leaving 14 bases between them. The CDR3 contains 15 residues. Per germline, CDR1 SGHRS and CDR2 YFSETQ. As DNA, the CDR3 is TGCGCCAGCAGCCCGGGGGGTCTGAGGAACACTGAAGCTTTCTTT. Its protein is CASSPGGLRNTEAFF.

The rearrangement joins TRBV7-9 to TRBJ1-6; D uncertain. The CDR3 has 14 residues. Germline CDR1 and CDR2: SEHNR and FQNEAQ (reference sequence). Trimming shortened V by 6 bases and J by 10 bases, and 16 bases separated the two germline ends. The CDR3 is CASSMPVSGSPLHF. Written as DNA, the CDR3 is TGTGCCAGCAGTATGCCGGTCTCGGGGTCACCCCTCCACTTT.

In the case of this clonotype: This may come from a read error, since a much larger clone is one base off. The chain is built from TRBV5-1 and TRBJ1-6; a weak D match, TRBD1 (6 bases). The V gene's germline CDR1 is SGHRS and CDR2 YFSETQ. The ends were cut back, 3 bases at V and 3 bases at J, with 13 bases in the middle. This CDR3 spans 16 amino acids. In nucleotides, the CDR3 is TGCGCCAGCAGCTGGGCGGGGGGGCGCTATAATTCACCCCTCCACTTT. It translates to CASSWAGGRYNSPLHF.

The chain carries TRBV7-2 and TRBJ2-1; 7 nucleotides match TRBD2. The CDR3 runs to 16 residues. Germline values: CDR1 SGHTA, CDR2 FQGNSA. V trimming: 2 bases; J trimming: 8 bases; junction bases outside the gene matches: 12. The CDR3 DNA sequence: TGTGCCAGCAGCTTACTCGGGAAGACTAGCCCGGATGAGCAGTTCTTC. The encoded protein is CASSLLGKTSPDEQFF.

This clonotype was seen ten or more times. The chain combines TRBV20-1 with TRBJ2-5; no definite D call. The CDR3 covers 12 residues. Per germline, CDR1 DFQATT and CDR2 SNEGSKA (reference sequence). The V gene lost 6 bases and the J gene lost 6 bases, with 14 bases spanning the gap. CDR3 residues: CSARLGPKTQYF. The CDR3 coding sequence is TGCAGTGCACGGCTCGGCCCTAAGACCCAGTACTTC.

This clonotype was picked up many times. The genes are TRBV5-1 and TRBJ2-1; D tentatively reads TRBD1 or TRBD2 (5 bases each). Germline V CDR1 and CDR2: SGHRS, YFSETQ. This CDR3 is 15 amino acids long. V lost 7 bases and J 5 bases, leaving 19 bases between the germline ends. The CDR3 spells CASHVGASRNNEQFF. For the CDR3, the DNA is TGCGCCAGCCACGTCGGGGCTAGCCGGAACAATGAGCAGTTCTTC.

In its sample, this clonotype was seen many times. The rearrangement links TRBV6-5 to TRBJ2-5; 7 positions agree with TRBD2. V trimming: 0 bases; J trimming: 5 bases; junction bases outside the gene matches: 6. The length of the CDR3 is 15 residues. CDR1 and CDR2 from the germline V gene are MNHEY and SVGAGI. The CDR3 region has the DNA TGTGCCAGCAGTTACTCTAGGGGACTAATGGAGACCCAGTACTTC. Its protein is CASSYSRGLMETQYF.

This clonotype was observed many times. This chain connects TRBV12-3 or TRBV12-4 to TRBJ2-1; 9 positions agree with TRBD1. The V gene end was trimmed by 7 bases and the J gene end by 4 bases; junction bases not matched to a gene: 8. This CDR3 region has 15 residues. Here the CDR3 reads CASTSGTGTYNEQFF. CDR3 in DNA: TGTGCCAGCACCTCCGGGACAGGGACATACAATGAGCAGTTCTTC.

The rearrangement uses TRBV12-3 or TRBV12-4 and TRBJ1-2; TRBD1 matches 7 bases. The CDR3 length is 15 residues. V trimming: 6 bases; J trimming: 0 bases; junction bases outside the gene matches: 7. The CDR3: CASRVGTASNYGYTF. CDR3 nucleotide sequence: TGTGCCAGCAGAGTCGGGACAGCATCTAACTATGGCTACACCTTC.

This clonotype was seen repeatedly, ten times or more. The CDR3 sequence is CASSLDGLQHF. The CDR3 DNA sequence: TGTGCCAGCAGCTTGGACGGCCTCCAGCATTTT. The chain joins TRBV7-9 to TRBJ1-5; D remains unclear. The CDR3 is 11 amino acids. The V and J ends lost 3 bases and 12 bases respectively, with 9 bases between them. CDR1 SEHNR and CDR2 FQNEAQ come from the germline V gene (reference sequence).

This clonotype was seen repeatedly, ten times or more. V is TRBV6-2 or TRBV6-3 and J is TRBJ2-1, with D unresolved. The CDR3 totals 14 residues. Germline values: CDR1 MNHEY, CDR2 SVGEGT. Deletions cut 0 bases from V and 9 bases from J, with 12 bases between. The CDR3 spells CASSYSSYSAEQFF. DNA of the CDR3: TGTGCCAGCAGTTACTCCAGTTATTCGGCTGAGCAGTTCTTC.

This clonotype was observed a few times. V is TRBV12-3 or TRBV12-4 and J is TRBJ2-1; TRBD2 aligns across 16 bases. The CDR3 spans 19 residues. V trimming: 6 bases; J trimming: 4 bases; junction bases outside the gene matches: 12. This chain's CDR3 is CASSHPKGTSGRGYNEQFF. In nucleotides, the CDR3 is TGTGCCAGCAGCCACCCAAAGGGGACTAGCGGGAGGGGTTACAATGAGCAGTTCTTC.

This clonotype was recorded a few times. This chain joins TRBV3-1 and TRBJ1-3; D not certain. The germline V and J ends were trimmed by 4 bases and 0 bases, with 16 bases remaining between them. Germline V gene sequence: CDR1 LGHDT, CDR2 YNNKEL (reference sequence). The CDR3 runs 17 residues. This chain's CDR3 is CASSPLKRASSGNTIYF. CDR3 nucleotides: TGTGCCAGCAGCCCGCTAAAGCGGGCGAGCTCTGGAAACACCATATATTTT.

V gene TRBV25-1 combines with J gene TRBJ2-5; tentatively, D is TRBD1 or TRBD2 (5 bases each). CDR3 length: 14 residues. The V gene's germline CDR1 is MGHDK and CDR2 SYGVNS. Between the trimmed V and J ends, which lost 6 bases and 1 base, there was a span of 12 bases. CDR3 DNA: TGTGCCAGCAGCCAAGAGGGGTTCCAAGAGACCCAGTACTTC. Its protein product is CASSQEGFQETQYF.

Ten or more counts support this clonotype. The chain carries TRBV7-3 and TRBJ2-7, with D maybe TRBD2 (6 bases). V lost 6 bases and J lost 2, with 14 bases in between. The CDR3 loop spans 14 amino acids. In germline, CDR1 is SGHTA, CDR2 FQGTGA. Here the CDR3 reads CASSPFGGPYEQYF. The CDR3 nucleotides read TGTGCCAGCAGTCCCTTCGGGGGTCCCTACGAGCAGTACTTC.

This chain links TRBV7-9 with TRBJ2-5; 7 nucleotides match TRBD2. The CDR3 is 14 residues long. Germline trimming cut 0 bases from V and 4 bases from J; bases unmatched to any gene: 2. Germline V CDR1 and CDR2: SEHNR, FQNEAQ (reference sequence). The CDR3 reads CASSLATSRETQYF. The DNA for the CDR3 is TGTGCCAGCAGCTTAGCGACTAGCAGAGAGACCCAGTACTTC.

This clonotype was found many times. The genes are TRBV9 and TRBJ1-1; TRBD1 matches at 7 bases. J was trimmed by 0 bases and V by 3 bases; bases with no gene match: 5. CDR1 is SGDLS, CDR2 YYNGEE, per germline. The CDR3 consists of 15 residues. As DNA, the CDR3 is TGTGCCAGCAGCGATGGGACAGAGTTGAACACTGAAGCTTTCTTT. As protein: CASSDGTELNTEAFF.

This clonotype came up many times. V and J are TRBV20-1 and TRBJ2-5; D is undetermined. The CDR3 extends over 12 amino acids. The V end was cut by 2 bases, the J end by 0 bases, with 4 bases between. From germline, CDR1 is DFQATT and CDR2 SNEGSKA (reference sequence). The CDR3 DNA is TGCAGTGCTAGAACAAACCAAGAGACCCAGTACTTC. It is translated as CSARTNQETQYF.

The V call is TRBV6-2 or TRBV6-3, the J call TRBJ2-1; 9 positions agree with TRBD1. Germline-derived CDR1 and CDR2 are MNHEY and SVGEGT. The CDR3 covers 15 residues. The J segment lost 8 bases and the V segment lost 5 bases, leaving 10 bases of the junction unmatched. CDR3 sequence reads: CASSDRDRAFYEQFF. The DNA for the CDR3 is TGTGCCAGCAGTGACCGGGACAGGGCTTTCTATGAGCAGTTCTTC.

The CDR3 here is CASSQASGGTGELFF. The CDR3 DNA is TGTGCCAGCAGCCAAGCCTCAGGGGGCACCGGGGAGCTGTTTTTT. The chain joins TRBV4-2 to TRBJ2-2; 7 nucleotides agree with TRBD1. V was clipped by 1 base and J by 4 bases; unmatched bases: 3. Germline V gives CDR1 LGHNA, CDR2 YNFKEQ. This CDR3 is 15 amino acids long.

The genes are TRBV9 and TRBJ2-7; no reliable D call. The length of the CDR3 is 14 residues. V gave up 4 bases and J gave up 3 bases, with 14 bases separating them. From germline, CDR1 is SGDLS and CDR2 YYNGEE. Written as DNA, the CDR3 is TGTGCCAGCAGCCCCGGGTGGGGTAACTACGAGCAGTACTTC. Encoded protein: CASSPGWGNYEQYF.

This clonotype has at least ten counts. The chain carries TRBV5-1 and TRBJ2-7; no definite D call. The CDR3 totals 14 residues. Germline V gene sequence: CDR1 SGHRS, CDR2 YFSETQ. Between the trimmed V and J ends, which lost 2 bases and 5 bases, there was a span of 14 bases. CDR3 in amino acids: CASSFQLSTDEQYF. The DNA of the CDR3 is TGCGCCAGCAGCTTCCAGCTGAGTACCGACGAGCAGTACTTC.

In its sample, this clonotype was seen a few times. V and J are TRBV5-1 and TRBJ1-4; perhaps TRBD1 as D (6 bases). CDR3 length: 18 residues. The germline V gene has CDR1 SGHRS and CDR2 YFSETQ. Between the trimmed V and J ends, which lost 4 bases and 1 base, there was a span of 20 bases. The CDR3 region has the DNA TGCGCCAGCAGCCACCTCCTTGGGGGCGGGAGAACTAATGAAAAACTGTTTTTT. Amino acids: CASSHLLGGGRTNEKLFF.

This clonotype has at least ten counts. The rearrangement joins TRBV27 to TRBJ1-1; unclear D gene. Trimming pared 6 bases from V and 2 bases from J, leaving 22 bases between. Germline loops: CDR1 MNHEY, CDR2 SMNVEV (reference sequence). The CDR3 is made up of 17 amino acids. CDR3 protein: CASSPMLGRIRNTEAFF. The CDR3 DNA reads TGTGCCAGCAGCCCCATGCTAGGCCGGATCCGAAACACTGAAGCTTTCTTT.

In its sample, this clonotype was seen many times. The rearrangement uses TRBV27 and TRBJ2-5; no reliable D call. CDR1 is MNHEY, CDR2 SMNVEV, per germline (reference sequence). The CDR3 is 17 residues long. The ends were cut back, 0 bases at V and 7 bases at J, with 21 bases in the middle. CDR3 protein: CASSLSAARTVVATQYF. The CDR3 nucleotides are TGTGCCAGCAGTTTATCAGCCGCCCGAACCGTGGTTGCGACCCAGTACTTC.

Only a few counts were recorded for this clonotype. V usage is TRBV12-3 or TRBV12-4 and J usage is TRBJ2-3, with a weak D call TRBD2 (6 bases). The CDR3 runs to 17 residues. Trimming shortened V by 6 bases and J by 1 base, and 20 bases separated the two germline ends. This CDR3 reads CASSPPLTSPGTDTQYF. CDR3 bases: TGTGCCAGCAGCCCCCCCCTCACTAGCCCGGGCACAGATACGCAGTATTTT.

This clonotype came up a few times. This rearrangement joins TRBV18 to TRBJ1-2; D perhaps matches TRBD1 (5 bases). Germline V lookup: CDR1 KGHSH, CDR2 LQKENI. Between the trimmed V and J ends, which lost 3 bases and 7 bases, there was a span of 9 bases. This CDR3 has 12 residues. The CDR3 region is CASSPQGRGYTF. CDR3 coding DNA: TGTGCCAGCTCACCGCAGGGCCGTGGCTACACCTTC.